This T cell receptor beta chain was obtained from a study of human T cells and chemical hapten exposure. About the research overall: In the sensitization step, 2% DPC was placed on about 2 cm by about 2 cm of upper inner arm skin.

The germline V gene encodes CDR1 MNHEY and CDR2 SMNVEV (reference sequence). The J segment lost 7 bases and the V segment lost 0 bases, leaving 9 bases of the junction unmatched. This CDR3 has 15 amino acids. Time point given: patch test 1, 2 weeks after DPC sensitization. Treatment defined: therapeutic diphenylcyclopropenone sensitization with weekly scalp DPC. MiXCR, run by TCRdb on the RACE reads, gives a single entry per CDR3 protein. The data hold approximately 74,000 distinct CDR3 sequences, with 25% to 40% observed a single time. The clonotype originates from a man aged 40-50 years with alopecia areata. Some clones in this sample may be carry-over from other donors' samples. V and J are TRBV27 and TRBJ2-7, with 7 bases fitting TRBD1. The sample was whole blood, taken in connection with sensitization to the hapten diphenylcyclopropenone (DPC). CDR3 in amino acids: CASSLSPDRAREQYF. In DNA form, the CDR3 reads TGTGCCAGCAGTTTATCCCCCGACAGGGCACGGGAGCAGTACTTC.